This T cell receptor (beta chain) was captured in a study of identifying expanded T cells in peripheral blood. CDR1 is MNHNY and CDR2 is SVGAGI in the germline V gene (reference sequence). The CDR3 sequence is 12 residues long. The ends were cut back, 5 bases at V and 6 bases at J, with 10 bases in the middle. In the case of this clone: Antigen unknown.

No infections or other immune events were documented during collection. TCRdb's table, derived via immunoSEQ multiplex PCR, lists solely in-frame clones and lacks some. This sample carries approximately 100,000 clones, approximately 90% of them seen once, and the ten largest clones take about a sixth. Study results and limitations: Differentially abundant clones: about 1.2 between replicates, 16.4 at roughly 13 days, over 18 at four.

The rearrangement joins TRBV6-6 to TRBJ1-1; D gene uncertain. Sequencing input: blood. This clonotype originated in a person between 18 and 69 years old in good health. DNA of the CDR3: TGTGCCAGCAGTGTGACCTCTTCTGAAGCTTTCTTT. Translated: CASSVTSSEAFF.